The subject of this entry is one TCR beta chain. The antigen remains unidentified. Documented treatment: 19 received Ad26.COV2.S at low or high dose, single or two shots; 5 received placebo; per-sample allocation not given. Repertoires come from day 63 after the first vaccine or placebo injection. The CDR3 is made up of 14 amino acids. The V end lost 6 bases, the J end lost 0 bases, and 8 bases lay between the germline ends. Germline values: CDR1 MNHEY, CDR2 SVGAGI. Produced via immunoSEQ multiplex PCR; TCRdb's table is partial and in-frame only. The sample lists 360,000 or so clones; 89% were seen once. The record originates from a study of Ad26.COV2.S vaccination and SARS-CoV-2 variants. Study outcomes and limitations: Ad26.COV2.S recipients had broader spike-specific TCRs (P = 0.0014).

The chain recombines TRBV6-5 with TRBJ2-2; no clear D. The clonotype was recovered from a person between 18 and 65 years old who received the Ad26.COV2.S COVID-19 vaccine or a placebo. The specimen comprised peripheral blood, sampled in a trial of Ad26.COV2.S vaccine versus placebo. CDR3 DNA sequence: TGTGCCAGCAGGCTAGTGACGAACACCGGGGAGCTGTTTTTT. Protein: CASRLVTNTGELFF.